Sequencing of this T cell receptor beta chain was carried out in a study of blood T cell repertoires in COVID-19. Looking at the study overall: Samples of COVID-19 (acute and convalescent) were obtained from the United States, Italy and Spain. Nucleic acid was either cDNA or gDNA, and it came from T cells, B-cell-depleted T cells, or PBMCs.

This clone was counted once. The data were produced by immunoSEQ multiplex PCR, yet TCRdb's version contains in-frame clones alone and is incomplete. The table lists roughly 85,000 clones, roughly 89% of them singletons. Per the germline V gene, CDR1 is MNHEY and CDR2 is SVGAGI. This CDR3 contains 14 residues. Between the trimmed V and J ends, which lost 6 bases and 7 bases, there was a span of 16 bases. This clonotype originated in a man in his fifties or sixties with active or convalescent COVID-19. The sequencing sample was made of peripheral blood. The rearrangement joins TRBV6-5 to TRBJ1-5; tentative D call: TRBD1 (6 bases). CDR3 amino acids: CASSTNRVGQPQHF. The CDR3 coding sequence is TGTGCCAGCAGCACTAACAGGGTCGGGCAGCCCCAGCATTTT.